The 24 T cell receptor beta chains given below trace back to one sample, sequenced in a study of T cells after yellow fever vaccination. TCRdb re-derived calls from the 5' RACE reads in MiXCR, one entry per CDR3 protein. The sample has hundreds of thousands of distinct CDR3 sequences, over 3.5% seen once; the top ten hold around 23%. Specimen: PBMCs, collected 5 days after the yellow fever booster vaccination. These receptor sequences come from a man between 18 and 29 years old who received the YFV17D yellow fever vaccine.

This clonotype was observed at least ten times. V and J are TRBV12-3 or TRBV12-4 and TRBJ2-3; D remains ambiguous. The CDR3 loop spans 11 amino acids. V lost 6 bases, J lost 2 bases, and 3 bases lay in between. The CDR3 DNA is TGTGCCAGCAGGATCACAGATACGCAGTATTTT. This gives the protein CASRITDTQYF.

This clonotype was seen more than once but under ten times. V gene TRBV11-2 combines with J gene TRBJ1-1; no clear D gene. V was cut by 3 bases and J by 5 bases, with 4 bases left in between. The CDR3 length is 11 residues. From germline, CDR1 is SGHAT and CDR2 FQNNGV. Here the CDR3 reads CASSFITEAFF. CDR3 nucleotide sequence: TGTGCCAGCAGCTTCATTACTGAAGCTTTCTTT. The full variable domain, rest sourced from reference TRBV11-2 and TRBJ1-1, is EAGVAQSPRYKIIEKRQSVAFWCNPISGHATLYWYQQILGQGPKLLIQFQNNGVVDDSQLPKDRFSAERLKGVDSTLKIQPAKLEDSAVYLCASSFITEAFFGQGTRLTVV.

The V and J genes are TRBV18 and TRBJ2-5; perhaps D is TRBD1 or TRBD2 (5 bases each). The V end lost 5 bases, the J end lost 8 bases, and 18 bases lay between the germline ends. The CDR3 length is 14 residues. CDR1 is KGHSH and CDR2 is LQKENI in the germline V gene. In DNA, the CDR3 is TGTGCCAGCTCATTACCGGGACCTAAGGAAACCCAGTACTTC. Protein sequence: CASSLPGPKETQYF.

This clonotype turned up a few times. DNA of the CDR3: TGCGCCAGCAGCCCTGGACTAGCGGGGGAGGCCCAGTACTTC. Translating gives CASSPGLAGEAQYF. The chain links TRBV4-1 to TRBJ2-5, with 13 bases lining up with TRBD2. Germline V lookup: CDR1 MGHRA, CDR2 YSYEKL. CDR3 length: 14 amino acids. V was clipped by 4 bases and J by 9 bases; unmatched bases: 5.

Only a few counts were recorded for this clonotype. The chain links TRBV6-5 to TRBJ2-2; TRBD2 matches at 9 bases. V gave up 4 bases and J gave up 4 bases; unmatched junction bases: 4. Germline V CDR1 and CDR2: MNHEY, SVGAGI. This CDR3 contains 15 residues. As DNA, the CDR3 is TGTGCCAGCAGTTGGACTAGCGTGGTCACCGGGGAGCTGTTTTTT. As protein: CASSWTSVVTGELFF.

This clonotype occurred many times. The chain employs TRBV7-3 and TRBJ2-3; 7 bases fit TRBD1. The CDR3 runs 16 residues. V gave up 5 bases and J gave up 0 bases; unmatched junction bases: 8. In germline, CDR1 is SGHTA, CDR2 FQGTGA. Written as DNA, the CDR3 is TGTGCCAGCAGCCAAACCAGGGGGTCCAGCACAGATACGCAGTATTTT. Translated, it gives CASSQTRGSSTDTQYF.

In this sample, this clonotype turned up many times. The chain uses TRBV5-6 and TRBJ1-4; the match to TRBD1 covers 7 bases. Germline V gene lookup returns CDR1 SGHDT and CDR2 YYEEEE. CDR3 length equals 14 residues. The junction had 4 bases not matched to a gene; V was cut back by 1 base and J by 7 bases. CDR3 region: CASSLNRGLEKLFF. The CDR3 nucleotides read TGTGCCAGCAGCTTGAACAGGGGACTTGAAAAACTGTTTTTT.

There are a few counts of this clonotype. The CDR3 region has the DNA TGTGCCACCAGTGATTTGTCGGGCAGGTCGGCAGATACGCAGTATTTT. This translates into CATSDLSGRSADTQYF. The V and J genes are TRBV24-1 and TRBJ2-3, with D unresolved. The CDR3 is made up of 16 amino acids. Germline V gene lookup returns CDR1 KGHDR and CDR2 SFDVKD. Trimming took 0 bases from V and 4 from J, leaving 13 bases between them.

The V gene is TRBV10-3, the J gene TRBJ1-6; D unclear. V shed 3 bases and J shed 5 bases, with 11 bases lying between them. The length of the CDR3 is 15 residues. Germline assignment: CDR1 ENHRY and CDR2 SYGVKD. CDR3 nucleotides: TGTGCCATCAGTGAATCATGGGGAGATAATTCACCCCTCCACTTT. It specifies CAISESWGDNSPLHF.

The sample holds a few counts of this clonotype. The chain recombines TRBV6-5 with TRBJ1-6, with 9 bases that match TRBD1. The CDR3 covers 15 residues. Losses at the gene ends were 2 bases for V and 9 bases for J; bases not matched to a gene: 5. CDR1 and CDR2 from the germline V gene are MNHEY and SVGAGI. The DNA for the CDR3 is TGTGCCAGCAGTTACGAACGGACAGGGGCTTCACCCCTCCACTTT. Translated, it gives CASSYERTGASPLHF.

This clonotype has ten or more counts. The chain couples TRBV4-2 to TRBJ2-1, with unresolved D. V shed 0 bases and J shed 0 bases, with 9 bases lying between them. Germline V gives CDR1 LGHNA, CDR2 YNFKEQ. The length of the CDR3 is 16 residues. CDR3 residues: CASSQEGSTSYNEQFF. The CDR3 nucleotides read TGTGCCAGCAGCCAAGAGGGATCTACCTCCTACAATGAGCAGTTCTTC.

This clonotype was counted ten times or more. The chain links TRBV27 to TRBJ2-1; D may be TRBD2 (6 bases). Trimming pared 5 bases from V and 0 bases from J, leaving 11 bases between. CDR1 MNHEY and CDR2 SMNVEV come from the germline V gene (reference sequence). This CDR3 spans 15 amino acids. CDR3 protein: CASSHSGSSYNEQFF. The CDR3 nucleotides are TGTGCCAGCAGTCATAGCGGTAGCTCCTACAATGAGCAGTTCTTC.

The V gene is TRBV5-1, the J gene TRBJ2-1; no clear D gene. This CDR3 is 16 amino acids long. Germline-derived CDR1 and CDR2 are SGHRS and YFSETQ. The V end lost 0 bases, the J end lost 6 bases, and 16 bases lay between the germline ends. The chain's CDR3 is CASSLDGYDASNEQFF. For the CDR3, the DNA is TGCGCCAGCAGCTTGGACGGGTACGATGCAAGCAATGAGCAGTTCTTC.

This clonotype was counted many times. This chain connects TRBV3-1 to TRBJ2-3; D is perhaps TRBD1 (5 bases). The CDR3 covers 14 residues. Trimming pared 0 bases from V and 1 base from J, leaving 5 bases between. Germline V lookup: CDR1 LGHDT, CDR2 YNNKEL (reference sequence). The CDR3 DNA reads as TGTGCCAGCAGCCAAGAAGGGGGCACAGATACGCAGTATTTT. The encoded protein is CASSQEGGTDTQYF.

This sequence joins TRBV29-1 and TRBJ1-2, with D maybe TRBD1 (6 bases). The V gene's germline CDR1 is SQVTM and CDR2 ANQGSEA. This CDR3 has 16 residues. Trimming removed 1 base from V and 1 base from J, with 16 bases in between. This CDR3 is CSVEVAGAPFNYGYTF. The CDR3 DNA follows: TGCAGCGTTGAAGTAGCAGGGGCCCCCTTTAACTATGGCTACACCTTC.

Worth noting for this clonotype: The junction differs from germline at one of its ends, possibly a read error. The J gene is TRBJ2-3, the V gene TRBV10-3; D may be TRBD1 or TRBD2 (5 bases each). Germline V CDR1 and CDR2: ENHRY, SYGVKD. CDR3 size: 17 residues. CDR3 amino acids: CAISTHGARDGTYTQYF. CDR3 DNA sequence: TGTGCCATCAGTACTCACGGGGCCAGAGATGGCACATATACGCAGTATTTT.

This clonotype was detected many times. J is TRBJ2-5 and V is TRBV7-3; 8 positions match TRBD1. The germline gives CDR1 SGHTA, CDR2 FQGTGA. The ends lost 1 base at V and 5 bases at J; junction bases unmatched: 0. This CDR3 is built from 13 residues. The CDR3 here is CASSLNRGETQYF. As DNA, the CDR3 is TGTGCCAGCAGCTTAAACAGGGGGGAGACCCAGTACTTC.

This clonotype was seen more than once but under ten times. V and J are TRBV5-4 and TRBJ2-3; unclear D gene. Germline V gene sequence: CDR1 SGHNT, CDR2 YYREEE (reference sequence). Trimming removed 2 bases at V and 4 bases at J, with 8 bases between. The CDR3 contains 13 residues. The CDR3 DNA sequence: TGTGCCAGCAGCTTATTCGGGCCAGATACGCAGTATTTT. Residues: CASSLFGPDTQYF.

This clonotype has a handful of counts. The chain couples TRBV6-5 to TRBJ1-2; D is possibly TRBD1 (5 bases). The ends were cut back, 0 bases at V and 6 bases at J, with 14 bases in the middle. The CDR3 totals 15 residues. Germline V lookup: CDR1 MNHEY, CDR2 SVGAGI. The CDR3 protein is CASSYSYSQGNGYTF. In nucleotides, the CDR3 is TGTGCCAGCAGTTACTCTTACTCGCAGGGTAATGGCTACACCTTC.

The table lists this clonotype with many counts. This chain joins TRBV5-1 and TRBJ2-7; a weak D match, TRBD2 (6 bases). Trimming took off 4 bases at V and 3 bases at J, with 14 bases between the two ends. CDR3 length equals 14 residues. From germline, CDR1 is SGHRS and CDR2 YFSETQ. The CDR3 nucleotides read TGCGCCAGCAGCCCGGGGGTAGGGGTCTACGAGCAGTACGTC. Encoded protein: CASSPGVGVYEQYV.

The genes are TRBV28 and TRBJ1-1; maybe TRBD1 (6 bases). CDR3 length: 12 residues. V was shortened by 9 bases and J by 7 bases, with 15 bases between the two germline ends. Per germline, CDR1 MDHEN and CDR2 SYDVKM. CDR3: CASTDRKVEAFF. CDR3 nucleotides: TGTGCCAGTACTGACAGGAAAGTTGAAGCTTTCTTT.

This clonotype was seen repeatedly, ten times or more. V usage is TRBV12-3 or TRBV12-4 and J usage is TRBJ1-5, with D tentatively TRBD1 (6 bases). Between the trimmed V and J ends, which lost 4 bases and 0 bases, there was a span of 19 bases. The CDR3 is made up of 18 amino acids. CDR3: CASSWTAGWGHSNQPQHF. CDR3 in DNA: TGTGCCAGCAGTTGGACAGCGGGGTGGGGGCATAGCAATCAGCCCCAGCATTTT.

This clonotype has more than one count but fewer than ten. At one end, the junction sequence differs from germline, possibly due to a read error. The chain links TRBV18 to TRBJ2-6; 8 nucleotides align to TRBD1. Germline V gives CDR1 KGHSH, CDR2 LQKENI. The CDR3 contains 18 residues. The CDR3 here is CASSPQRTGLSGANVLTF. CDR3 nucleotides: TGTGCCAGCTCGCCACAGCGGACAGGGTTATCTGGGGCCAACGTCCTGACTTTC.

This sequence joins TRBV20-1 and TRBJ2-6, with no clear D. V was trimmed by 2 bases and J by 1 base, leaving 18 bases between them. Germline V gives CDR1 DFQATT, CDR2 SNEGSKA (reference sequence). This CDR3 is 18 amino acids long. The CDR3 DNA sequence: TGCAGTGCTAGATATCGAGGATCCTTACGGTCTGGGGCCAACGTCCTGACTTTC. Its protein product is CSARYRGSLRSGANVLTF.